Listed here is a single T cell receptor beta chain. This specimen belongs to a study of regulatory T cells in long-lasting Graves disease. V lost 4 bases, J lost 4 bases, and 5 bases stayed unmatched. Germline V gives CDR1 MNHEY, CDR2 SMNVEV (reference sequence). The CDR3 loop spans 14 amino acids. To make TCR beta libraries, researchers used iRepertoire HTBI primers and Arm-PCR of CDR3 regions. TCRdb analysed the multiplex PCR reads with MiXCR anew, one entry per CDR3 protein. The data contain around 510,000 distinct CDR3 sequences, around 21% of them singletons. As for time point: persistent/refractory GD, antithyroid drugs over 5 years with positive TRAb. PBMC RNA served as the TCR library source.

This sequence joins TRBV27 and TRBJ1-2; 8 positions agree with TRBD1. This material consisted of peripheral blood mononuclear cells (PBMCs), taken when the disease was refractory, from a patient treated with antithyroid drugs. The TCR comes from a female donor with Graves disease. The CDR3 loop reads CASSSDREAYGYTF. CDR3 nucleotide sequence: TGTGCCAGCAGTTCGGACAGGGAGGCCTATGGCTACACCTTC.